Presented here are 15 T cell receptor beta chains from one specimen sequenced in a study of blood T cell repertoires in COVID-19. Sequenced by immunoSEQ multiplex PCR; TCRdb stores in-frame clones only, minus some. The sample yields about 180,000 clones, about 91% seen once. Sequenced sample: peripheral blood. These receptors all come from a woman between 50 and 59 years old with acute or convalescent COVID-19.

This chain connects TRBV6-1 to TRBJ2-1, with 15 bases fitting TRBD2. The J segment lost 3 bases and the V segment lost 3 bases, leaving 6 bases of the junction unmatched. The germline V gene has CDR1 MNHNS and CDR2 SASEGT. The CDR3 totals 18 residues. CDR3 loop: CASSDTGTSGRFYNEQFF. The CDR3 DNA reads TGTGCCAGCAGTGATACCGGGACTAGCGGGAGGTTCTACAATGAGCAGTTCTTC.

This clone was seen once. The V gene is TRBV11-2, the J gene TRBJ1-4, with D unclear. This CDR3 spans 14 amino acids. CDR1 and CDR2 from the germline V gene are SGHAT and FQNNGV. The V end lost 5 bases, the J end lost 8 bases, and 15 bases lay between the germline ends. The CDR3 DNA reads TGTGCCAGCAGCCTCAGGTCTCGAGGGGAAAAACTGTTTTTT. Protein product: CASSLRSRGEKLFF.

This chain links TRBV7-2 with TRBJ1-2; TRBD1 might be the D (5 bases). V shed 3 bases and J shed 4 bases, with 15 bases lying between them. This CDR3 contains 15 residues. Germline CDR1 reads SGHTA; CDR2 reads FQGNSA. This chain's CDR3 is CASSLLWGGGYGYTF. The CDR3 DNA sequence: TGTGCCAGCAGCTTGTTATGGGGGGGTGGCTATGGCTACACCTTC. Complete variable domain (other parts from reference TRBV7-2 and TRBJ1-2): GAGVSQSPSNKVTEKGKDVELRCDPISGHTALYWYRQSLGQGLEFLIYFQGNSAPDKSGLPSDRFSAERTGGSVSTLTIQRTQQEDSAVYLCASSLLWGGGYGYTFGSGTRLTVV.

The chain links TRBV30 to TRBJ1-2; the D is unclear. The CDR3 covers 14 residues. Trimming stripped 1 base from V and 6 bases from J, with 15 bases between. The V gene's germline CDR1 is GTSNPN and CDR2 SVGIG (reference sequence). CDR3 coding DNA: TGTGCCTGGAGTGCAACTATAGGAGGTCATGGCTACACCTTC. Protein: CAWSATIGGHGYTF.

This clone was observed once. This chain links TRBV18 with TRBJ1-1; a possible D gene is TRBD1 (6 bases). V lost 6 bases and J lost 3, with 14 bases in between. The germline V gene has CDR1 KGHSH and CDR2 LQKENI. The CDR3 length is 14 residues. The CDR3 nucleotides are TGTGCCAGCTCCGCGGGGGGGGCGGACACTGAAGCTTTCTTT. The encoded protein is CASSAGGADTEAFF.

The rearrangement joins TRBV5-1 to TRBJ1-4; the match to TRBD1 covers 8 bases. Germline lookup yields CDR1 SGHRS and CDR2 YFSETQ. The CDR3 length is 13 residues. The V gene end was trimmed by 4 bases and the J gene end by 8 bases; junction bases not matched to a gene: 4. CDR3 sequence: CASSPGQGEKLFF. The CDR3 bases are TGCGCCAGCAGCCCCGGACAGGGAGAAAAACTGTTTTTT.

Turning to this clone: In the same sample, other DNA sequences code for this CDR3. The chain couples TRBV18 to TRBJ1-1; TRBD1 is a possible D gene (5 bases). CDR1 and CDR2 (germline): KGHSH, LQKENI. Deletions cut 3 bases from V and 1 base from J, with 12 bases between. This CDR3 region has 15 residues. The DNA of the CDR3 is TGTGCCAGCTCACCTTTGGGGCAGACGAACACTGAAGCTTTCTTT. The encoded protein is CASSPLGQTNTEAFF.

The chain recombines TRBV30 with TRBJ1-2; 10 bases match TRBD1. The V gene's germline CDR1 is GTSNPN and CDR2 SVGIG (reference sequence). The trim removed 5 bases at V and 8 bases at J, leaving 2 bases unmatched. This CDR3 has 11 residues. CDR3 sequence (DNA): TGTGCCTGGGGACAGGGGGGAGGCTACACCTTC. This encodes CAWGQGGGYTF.

V gene TRBV2 combines with J gene TRBJ2-1; 8 bases are shared with TRBD2. The CDR3 has 13 residues. Trimming took 5 bases from V and 9 from J; bases not matched to a gene: 6. The germline V gene has CDR1 SNHLY and CDR2 FYNNEI. The CDR3, as DNA: TGTGCCAGCAGTTTTTCGGGAGGGAGTGAGCAGTTCTTC. This codes for CASSFSGGSEQFF. The variable domain in full, with the rest retrieved from reference TRBV2 and TRBJ2-1, is EPEVTQTPSHQVTQMGQEVILRCVPISNHLYFYWYRQILGQKVEFLVSFYNNEISEKSEIFDDQFSVERPDGSNFTLKIRSTKLEDSAMYFCASSFSGGSEQFFGPGTRLTVL.

The chain carries TRBV27 and TRBJ2-7; the match to TRBD1 covers 7 bases. With 5 bases clipped from V and 2 bases from J, the junction kept 9 bases outside the gene matches. The CDR3 extends over 15 amino acids. In germline, CDR1 is MNHEY, CDR2 SMNVEV (reference sequence). In DNA form, the CDR3 reads TGTGCCAGCAGTGTCACCGGGACAGCACCCTACGAGCAGTACTTC. It encodes CASSVTGTAPYEQYF.

V and J are TRBV27 and TRBJ1-2, with D hard to call. V lost 0 bases and J lost 4, with 9 bases in between. The germline V gene has CDR1 MNHEY and CDR2 SMNVEV (reference sequence). The CDR3 runs to 14 residues. CDR3 in DNA: TGTGCCAGCAGTTTATCTTCGGGGATCTATGGCTACACCTTC. It codes for CASSLSSGIYGYTF.

V is TRBV24-1 and J is TRBJ1-1; D is possibly TRBD1 (6 bases). Per germline, CDR1 KGHDR and CDR2 SFDVKD. This CDR3 has 15 amino acids. Trimming cost V 3 bases and J 3 bases, with 13 bases left between them. CDR3 region: CATSDDSSGDTEAFF. The CDR3 DNA follows: TGTGCCACCAGTGATGACAGTTCAGGGGACACTGAAGCTTTCTTT.

The DNA for the CDR3 is TGCAGCACCATCCGGGGGGCCACTGAAGCTTTCTTT. Translated: CSTIRGATEAFF. The chain joins TRBV29-1 to TRBJ1-1, with D perhaps matching TRBD1 (6 bases). Trimming cost V 8 bases and J 4 bases, with 14 bases left between them. CDR1 and CDR2 (germline): SQVTM, ANQGSEA. The CDR3 sequence is 12 residues long.

This chain's CDR3 is CASSLGTGYSAFF. CDR3 in DNA: TGTGCCAGCAGTTTGGGGACAGGGTATTCAGCTTTCTTT. This chain joins TRBV12-3 or TRBV12-4 and TRBJ1-1, with 9 bases that match TRBD1. V lost 3 bases and J lost 10; bases outside the gene matches: 6. The length of the CDR3 is 13 residues.

CDR3 nucleotides: TGCGCCAGCAGCGGGGGGGCGCAGGGTAATGAAAAACTGTTTTTT. It specifies CASSGGAQGNEKLFF. The genes are TRBV5-1 and TRBJ1-4; TRBD1 is a possible D gene (6 bases). Trimming took 4 bases from V and 4 from J, leaving 14 bases between them. This CDR3 is built from 15 residues. The germline gives CDR1 SGHRS, CDR2 YFSETQ.